This TCR beta chain originates from a study of shared clonotypes between healthy human individuals. At the level of the study: The donor group consisted of two women and three men, aged 18 to 49.

Whole-study findings and limits: Only blood was sampled, and tissue TCR repertoires likely differ from blood ones.

The quantity of DNA used in unsorted PBMC replicate PCRs was approximately 300 ng, corresponding to tens of thousands of T cell genomes. Some clones are missing from TCRdb's copy, which holds only in-frame ones; the method was immunoSEQ multiplex PCR. The sample yields 450,000 to 600,000 clones, 79% seen once. Germline CDR1 is SGHVS and CDR2 is FNYEAQ. V lost 5 bases and J lost 0; bases outside the gene matches: 9. This CDR3 spans 17 amino acids. Concerning this clone: Its target is unknown.

The donor population consisted of healthy HIV-negative adults with no recent acute infections or vaccinations. This chain uses TRBV7-6 with TRBJ2-1; TRBD2 aligns across 8 bases. The TCR originated in a woman in her thirties or forties in good health. Some clones in this sample may be carry-over from other donors' samples. Sequenced input: PBMCs. The CDR3 coding sequence is TGTGCCAGCAGCACATACCAGCGGGAGACCTCCTACAATGAGCAGTTCTTC. Translating gives CASSTYQRETSYNEQFF.